The present T cell receptor beta chain was sequenced within a study of shared clonotypes between healthy human individuals. The naive CD8 population came from CD45RO-negative cells selected for CCR7, without terminally differentiated effector memory CD45RA+ cells. The CDR3 is 17 residues long. The germline gives CDR1 MNHEY, CDR2 SMNVEV (reference sequence). With 2 bases clipped from V and 0 bases from J, the junction kept 4 bases outside the gene matches. Repertoires were generated with immunoSEQ multiplex PCR, while TCRdb's copy carries only in-frame clones and drops some. The sample yields roughly 2 million clones, about 95% seen once.

This chain joins TRBV27 and TRBJ2-6; 7 bases match TRBD2. The sequence was collected from a man aged 18 to 35 in good health. Sequenced material: naive CD8+ T cells sorted from blood. CDR3 amino acids: CASSLVGGYSGANVLTF. The CDR3 DNA sequence: TGTGCCAGCAGTTTAGTGGGGGGGTACTCTGGGGCCAACGTCCTGACTTTC.